The source of this T cell receptor beta chain is a study of T-cell reconstitution after alpha-beta-depleted transplantation in children. General study findings and limits: About two months after transplant, alpha-beta T cells reportedly came from several hundred expanded graft clones. Diversity and T-cell counts at one year after transplant derived mostly from new T cells. Surviving recipient cells, namely T cells and thymic progenitors, were the source of high day-60 TCRbeta diversity in some patients.

The CDR3 runs 15 residues. Trimming took 6 bases from V and 0 from J; bases not matched to a gene: 6. From germline, CDR1 is SGHAT and CDR2 FQNNGV. The authors prepared the TCRbeta library with unique molecular identifiers. TCRdb itself ran the PCR reads through MiXCR, one entry per CDR3 protein. The sample yields about 980,000 distinct CDR3 sequences, around 30% seen once. To note about this clonotype: The target antigen is unknown.

The genes are TRBV11-2 and TRBJ1-1, with 8 bases that match TRBD1. The TCR sequence derives from a boy under three years old who had a stem cell transplant for SCID, so the T cells may come from the graft donor. Sequencing was performed on PBMCs, mostly from graft donor cells, taken 360 days after TCRalphabeta/CD19-depleted stem cell transplant. CDR3 bases: TGTGCCAGCAGTTCACGACAGGGGATGAACACTGAAGCTTTCTTT. Translation: CASSSRQGMNTEAFF.